This entry is about one TCR beta chain. No cognate antigen has been identified for it. No clone much larger than this one lies a single base away; base qualities are absent. The time point label on this specimen signifies: baseline before oral tofacitinib. Lesional scalp punch biopsies and peripheral blood were obtained from alopecia areata patients. Human scalp biopsies went straight into PAXgene tissue containers for immediate fixation. This entry comes from a study of CD8+ T cells in alopecia areata (dated by TCRdb to 2017 to 2018). General notes on the study: Treated patients were enrolled in an open-label pilot trial of oral tofacitinib at 5 to 10 mg twice daily for moderate-to-severe alopecia areata. To study T cell clonal expansion in alopecia areata, the researchers applied high-throughput TCRbeta sequencing to both the C3H/HeJ mouse model and human patients. RNA came from the PAXgene miRNA kit for fixed scalp, the miRNeasy kit for PBMCs, and the RNeasy kit for mouse skin. Clonality in the scalp was compared among normal scalp (n=4), patchy alopecia areata scalp (n=8), and alopecia totalis/universalis scalp (n=8). Tofacitinib-treated patients had biopsies at baseline and at 4 and 24 weeks of treatment, with a later scalp biopsy in several patients. Patients stayed on tofacitinib for 6 to 18 months and then had 6 months of follow-up off drug so that delayed response and recurrence could be assessed. immunoSEQ multiplex PCR using 35 Vbeta forward primers and 13 Jbeta reverse primers was used to amplify TCRbeta CDR3 regions. In humans, TCRbeta sequencing was performed on scalp tissue and on sorted CD4+ and CD8+ peripheral blood T cells from healthy controls and from patients with patchy or totalis/universalis alopecia areata.

Library preparation was by the immunoSEQ multiplex PCR assay. For TCR sequencing, RNA was extracted from every sample and reverse transcribed into cDNA to serve as template. SuperScript III was used to make first-strand cDNA, primed with a 2:1 mix of oligo-dT and random hexamers. A synthetic immune receptor repertoire was used to gauge amplification bias, and whatever bias remained was removed computationally. Processing in the source paper ran as follows. Raw reads were preprocessed to remove errors, and CDR3 was defined by IMGT conventions from the conserved cysteine to phenylalanine. Clonality was calculated as 1 minus Shannon entropy normalized by log2 of the number of productive unique TCRs. CD4 or CD8 identity of scalp clones was inferred by cross-referencing scalp TCRbeta sequences with sorted blood CD4 and CD8 repertoires. Held by TCRdb, this immuneACCESS table contains in-frame sequences only and omits some clones. Under half of the omission traces to an unresolved V gene where checked; the cause of the rest is unknown. V and J calls and clone size come straight from that table; D and trimming were deduced from the DNA. The sample table lists around 14,000 clones, about 60% of them with a count of one. Roughly a tenth of the sample is in the top ten clones.

CDR1 and CDR2 (MDHEN, SYDVKM) derive from the germline V gene. V sheds 1 base and J sheds 0 bases, leaving 22 bases between their ends. The CDR3 sequence holds 19 residues, the cysteine and phenylalanine included. Solely the CDR3 DNA is kept, with 57 bases framed from the first base. Study-level results and caveats: Compared with mice, TCR sequences shared between patients were less clear, possibly partly because of HLA diversity across the patient population. Resident alphabeta T cells in normal human skin are also sequenced, complicating scalp TCR repertoire analysis, unlike mouse skin dominated by gammadelta T cells. Higher clonality and more expanded CD8+ clones were observed in lesional scalp than in normal scalp, particularly in alopecia totalis/universalis, a finding suggestive of antigenic drive.

The TCR sequence derives from a human donor with alopecia areata. The V and J genes are TRBV28 and TRBJ2-7; the D segment cannot be called with confidence. The starting material was skin, obtained at week 0. This receptor has the CDR3 CASSLSPLNPTASSYEQYF. In nucleotides, the sequence is TGTGCCAGCAGTTTATCCCCACTGAACCCGACGGCGAGCTCCTACGAGCAGTACTTC.